These 19 T cell receptor beta chains originate from one sample sequenced in a study of OX40 agonist ivuxolimab in advanced cancers. TCRdb's table, derived via immunoSEQ multiplex PCR, lists solely in-frame clones and lacks some. The table lists tens of thousands of clones, around 90% of them singletons. The sample here was CD4+ or CD8+ T cells sorted from blood, taken in a trial of the OX40 agonist ivuxolimab. The receptor source for this set is an adult with an advanced solid tumor such as melanoma, head and neck, liver or kidney cancer.

The CDR3 protein is CASSFRGLSTDTQYF. In DNA, the CDR3 is TGCGCCAGCAGCTTCCGGGGACTCAGCACAGATACGCAGTATTTT. The chain combines TRBV5-1 with TRBJ2-3; tentative D call: TRBD2 (6 bases). This CDR3 is built from 15 residues. Germline loops: CDR1 SGHRS, CDR2 YFSETQ. V shed 2 bases and J shed 0 bases, with 10 bases lying between them.

This rearrangement joins TRBV15 to TRBJ1-1; no clear D gene. The germline V gene encodes CDR1 LNHNV and CDR2 YYDKDF (reference sequence). The length of the CDR3 is 15 residues. V lost 0 bases to trimming and J lost 6 bases, with 14 bases between them. The CDR3 coding sequence is TGTGCCACCAGCAGAGAAGCGGGAGAGTTGGCTGAAGCTTTCTTT. It specifies CATSREAGELAEAFF.

This chain connects TRBV19 to TRBJ2-1, with 8 bases aligning to TRBD2. After removal of 6 bases from V and 0 bases from J, the junction contained 10 bases not matched to a gene. The CDR3 is 17 residues long. Germline V gene lookup returns CDR1 LNHDA and CDR2 SQIVND (reference sequence). CDR3 amino acids: CASRSNNRGGSYNEQFF. The CDR3 coding sequence is TGTGCCAGTAGATCTAACAACCGGGGGGGCTCCTACAATGAGCAGTTCTTC.

Only a few counts were recorded for this clone. DNA for the CDR3: TGTGCCAGCAGCCAAGACAGCCCCATTAATTCACCCCTCCACTTT. This codes for CASSQDSPINSPLHF. V usage is TRBV4-2 and J usage is TRBJ1-6; D remains ambiguous. Trimming took off 0 bases at V and 6 bases at J, with 9 bases between the two ends. This CDR3 comprises 15 residues. Germline lookup yields CDR1 LGHNA and CDR2 YNFKEQ.

The V call is TRBV15, the J call TRBJ2-5; 11 nucleotides match TRBD2. The germline gives CDR1 LNHNV, CDR2 YYDKDF (reference sequence). CDR3 length equals 15 residues. V shed 6 bases and J 2 bases; nucleotides not matched to a gene: 5. CDR3 sequence: CATRGTSGSQETQYF. Written as DNA, the CDR3 is TGTGCCACCAGAGGGACTAGCGGTTCTCAAGAGACCCAGTACTTC.

J is TRBJ2-3 and V is TRBV21-1. TRBV21-1 is classified as a pseudogene. The CDR3 consists of 18 residues. The CDR3 sequence: CASSNRVGGRVYSDTQYF. DNA for the CDR3: TGTGCCAGCAGCAACCGTGTCGGTGGCAGAGTTTACTCAGATACGCAGTATTTT.

The chain combines TRBV5-5 with TRBJ2-1, with 8 bases that match TRBD1. Germline-derived CDR1 and CDR2 are SGHKS and YYEKEE (reference sequence). This CDR3 has 13 amino acids. J gave up 8 bases and V 5 bases, and 6 bases lay outside the gene matches. CDR3 loop: CASRIQGADEQFF. As DNA, the CDR3 is TGTGCCAGCAGGATTCAGGGGGCCGATGAGCAGTTCTTC.

J is TRBJ1-3 and V is TRBV18; D not certain. The CDR3 runs to 16 residues. Trimming left V 2 bases short and J 4 bases short, with 15 bases between. The germline CDR1 and CDR2 sequences are KGHSH and LQKENI. The CDR3 region has the DNA TGTGCCAGCTCACCATCTACGACCAGCGCCGGAAACACCATATATTTT. As protein: CASSPSTTSAGNTIYF.

The rearrangement links TRBV18 to TRBJ1-1; 7 bases fit TRBD1. From germline, CDR1 is KGHSH and CDR2 LQKENI. V trimming: 3 bases; J trimming: 0 bases; junction bases outside the gene matches: 7. CDR3 length equals 16 residues. CDR3 nucleotides: TGTGCCAGCTCACCGCCGACAGGGTTTATGAACACTGAAGCTTTCTTT. Protein product: CASSPPTGFMNTEAFF.

The chain uses TRBV4-2 and TRBJ2-3; TRBD2 aligns across 13 bases. In germline, CDR1 is LGHNA, CDR2 YNFKEQ. CDR3 length: 16 amino acids. The junction had 5 bases not matched to a gene; V was cut back by 5 bases and J by 3 bases. The DNA of the CDR3 is TGTGCCAGCAGCGTACCGGGACTAGCGGGGACAGATACGCAGTATTTT. Encoded protein: CASSVPGLAGTDTQYF.

V is TRBV19 and J is TRBJ1-5, with 7 nucleotides matching TRBD1. This CDR3 spans 15 amino acids. CDR1 and CDR2 (germline): LNHDA, SQIVND (reference sequence). Trimming removed 2 bases from V and 4 bases from J; junction bases left unmatched: 5. The CDR3 protein is CASSINQGGNQPQHF. The CDR3 nucleotides are TGTGCCAGTAGTATAAATCAGGGGGGAAATCAGCCCCAGCATTTT.

The V and J genes are TRBV6-6 and TRBJ2-4; D is perhaps TRBD2 (5 bases). With 6 bases removed from V and 11 bases from J, the gap between germline ends came to 14 bases. Germline-derived CDR1 and CDR2 are MNHNY and SVGAGI (reference sequence). The CDR3 consists of 12 residues. The DNA for the CDR3 is TGTGCCAGCAGCCAGGACGGACTCCTTCAGTACTTC. Its protein is CASSQDGLLQYF.

The chain uses TRBV5-1 and TRBJ1-6; D is possibly TRBD1 (5 bases). V gave up 0 bases and J gave up 7 bases, with 11 bases separating them. Germline CDR1 reads SGHRS; CDR2 reads YFSETQ. This CDR3 has 15 amino acids. CDR3 DNA: TGCGCCAGCAGCTTGGGCGACAGATCGAATTCACCCCTCCACTTT. The encoded protein is CASSLGDRSNSPLHF.

A word on this clone: The CDR3 end shows no conserved phenylalanine or tryptophan, and so a read error is likely. The chain uses TRBV19 and TRBJ1-6; D uncertain. Between the trimmed V and J ends, which lost 5 bases and 5 bases, there was a span of 16 bases. Germline V gene data show CDR1 as LNHDA and CDR2 as SQIVND (reference sequence). This CDR3 has 16 residues. The CDR3 reads CASSSHSGRDNSPLHL. The CDR3 nucleotides are TGTGCCAGTAGTTCCCATTCCGGGAGAGATAATTCACCCCTCCACCTT.

The chain is built from TRBV4-3 and TRBJ2-3; 7 bases are a match to TRBD1. The V gene end was trimmed by 1 base and the J gene end by 5 bases; junction bases not matched to a gene: 6. The CDR3 spans 15 residues. CDR1 is LGHNA and CDR2 is YSLEER in the germline V gene. CDR3 nucleotide sequence: TGCGCCAGCAGCCAAGGGGCAGGGGGTGAAGATACGCAGTATTTT. It translates to CASSQGAGGEDTQYF.

The chain recombines TRBV27 with TRBJ1-1; D perhaps matches TRBD1 (5 bases). V dropped 4 bases and J dropped 10 bases, with 16 bases sitting between them. The CDR3 is made up of 13 amino acids. Germline V gene data show CDR1 as MNHEY and CDR2 as SMNVEV (reference sequence). The CDR3 nucleotides are TGTGCCAGCAGTTCCGGGGCCGTAAGCGGAGCTTTCTTT. Translated, it gives CASSSGAVSGAFF.

The chain carries TRBV6-5 and TRBJ2-1; D gene uncertain. Germline V gene data show CDR1 as MNHEY and CDR2 as SVGAGI. The V and J ends lost 4 bases and 8 bases respectively, with 21 bases between them. This CDR3 has 16 residues. CDR3 nucleotides: TGTGCCAGCAGTTCCCCGGGCAGCCCATTTAACGATGAGCAGTTCTTC. Amino acids: CASSSPGSPFNDEQFF.

The V call is TRBV18, the J call TRBJ2-3; 7 bases are a match to TRBD2. The CDR3 is 15 residues long. CDR1 and CDR2 (germline): KGHSH, LQKENI. V lost 3 bases and J lost 3; bases outside the gene matches: 6. For the CDR3, the DNA is TGTGCCAGCTCACCGAATGGGGAGGGAACAGATACGCAGTATTTT. This gives the protein CASSPNGEGTDTQYF. Drawing the rest from reference TRBV18 and TRBJ2-3, the complete variable domain is NAGVMQNPRHLVRRRGQEARLRCSPMKGHSHVYWYRQLPEEGLKFMVYLQKENIIDESGMPKERFSAEFPKEGPSILRIQQVVRGDSAAYFCASSPNGEGTDTQYFGPGTRLTVL.

The V and J genes are TRBV11-2 and TRBJ1-2; 10 bases line up with TRBD1. This CDR3 is 15 amino acids long. Germline V gene lookup returns CDR1 SGHAT and CDR2 FQNNGV. Trimming cost V 3 bases and J 7 bases; bases outside gene matches: 8. The CDR3 protein is CASSFSETGGGGYTF. In DNA, the CDR3 is TGTGCCAGCAGCTTTTCCGAGACAGGGGGCGGTGGCTACACCTTC.